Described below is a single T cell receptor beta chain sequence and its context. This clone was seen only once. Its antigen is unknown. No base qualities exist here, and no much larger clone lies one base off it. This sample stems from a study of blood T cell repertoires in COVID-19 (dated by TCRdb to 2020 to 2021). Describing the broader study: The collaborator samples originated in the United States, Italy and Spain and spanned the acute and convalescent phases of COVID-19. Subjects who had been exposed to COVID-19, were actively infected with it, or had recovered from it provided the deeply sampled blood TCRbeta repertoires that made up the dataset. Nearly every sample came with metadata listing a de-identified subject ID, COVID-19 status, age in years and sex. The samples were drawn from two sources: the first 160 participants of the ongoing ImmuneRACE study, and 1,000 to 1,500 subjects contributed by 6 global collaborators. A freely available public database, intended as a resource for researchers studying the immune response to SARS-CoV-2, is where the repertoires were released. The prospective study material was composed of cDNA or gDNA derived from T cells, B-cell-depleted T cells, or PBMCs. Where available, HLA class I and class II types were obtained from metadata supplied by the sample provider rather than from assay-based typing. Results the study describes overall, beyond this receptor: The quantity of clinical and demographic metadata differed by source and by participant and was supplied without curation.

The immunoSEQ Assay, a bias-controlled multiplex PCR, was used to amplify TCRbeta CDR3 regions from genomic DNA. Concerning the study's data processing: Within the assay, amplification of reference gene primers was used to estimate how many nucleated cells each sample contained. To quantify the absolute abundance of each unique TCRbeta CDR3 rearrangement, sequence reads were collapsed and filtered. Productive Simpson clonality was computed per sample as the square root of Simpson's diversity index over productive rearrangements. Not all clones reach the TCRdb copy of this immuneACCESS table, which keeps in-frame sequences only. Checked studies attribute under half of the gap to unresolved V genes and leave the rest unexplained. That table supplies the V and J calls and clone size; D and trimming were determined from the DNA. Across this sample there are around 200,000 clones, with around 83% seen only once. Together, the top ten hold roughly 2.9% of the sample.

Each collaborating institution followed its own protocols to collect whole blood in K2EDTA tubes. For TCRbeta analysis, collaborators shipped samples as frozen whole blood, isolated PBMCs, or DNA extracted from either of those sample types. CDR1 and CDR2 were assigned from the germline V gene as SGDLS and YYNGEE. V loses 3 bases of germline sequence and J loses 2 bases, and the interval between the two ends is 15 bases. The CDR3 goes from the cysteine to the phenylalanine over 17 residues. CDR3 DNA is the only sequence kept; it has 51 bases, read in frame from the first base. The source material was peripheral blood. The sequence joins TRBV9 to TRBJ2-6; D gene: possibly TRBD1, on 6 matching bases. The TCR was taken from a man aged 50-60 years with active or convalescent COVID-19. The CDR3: CASSAPITGTGANVLTF. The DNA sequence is TGTGCCAGCAGCGCCCCCATTACAGGGACTGGGGCCAACGTCCTGACTTTC.